The present T cell receptor beta chain was sequenced within a study of blood T cell repertoires in COVID-19. As originally analysed: Reference gene primer amplification gave nucleated cell count estimates. Profiled with immunoSEQ multiplex PCR; TCRdb holds only in-frame clones, not every one. V, J and clone size are those of that table, while D and trimming were read from the DNA. The sample records 95,000 to 150,000 clones, about 90% being singletons. Germline CDR1 reads SGHAT; CDR2 reads FQDESV (reference sequence). V was clipped by 5 bases and J by 4 bases, with 6 bases between them. The CDR3 is 13 residues long.

The receptor was derived from a woman between 50 and 59 years old with active or convalescent COVID-19. The chain has TRBV11-1 and TRBJ2-6; no clear D. Specimen: peripheral blood. The CDR3 region has the DNA TGTGCCAGCAGCAACCGGGGGGCCAACGTCCTGACTTTC. Translating it yields CASSNRGANVLTF.